This passage covers 5 T cell receptor beta chains from one sample sequenced in a study of blood T cell repertoires in COVID-19. Libraries were prepared by immunoSEQ multiplex PCR; TCRdb keeps only in-frame clonotypes and omits some of them. The sample yields fewer than 500,000 clones, roughly 87% seen once. Sequenced material: PBMCs or T cells enriched from blood (not recorded which). Receptors were obtained from a woman aged 18-30 years with acute COVID-19.

The CDR3 bases are TGCAGCGTTAACCGACAGGCCCCTTTGAACACTGAAGCTTTCTTT. Its protein is CSVNRQAPLNTEAFF. The chain couples TRBV29-1 to TRBJ1-1; D might be TRBD1 (6 bases). Germline CDR1 is SQVTM and CDR2 is ANQGSEA. The CDR3 contains 15 residues. Between the trimmed V and J ends, which lost 5 bases and 0 bases, there was a span of 16 bases. Full variable domain (remainder filled in from reference TRBV29-1 and TRBJ1-1): SAVISQKPSRDICQRGTSLTIQCQVDSQVTMMFWYRQQPGQSLTLIATANQGSEATYESGFVIDKFPISRPNLTFSTLTVSNMSPEDSSIYLCSVNRQAPLNTEAFFGQGTRLTVV.

The chain carries TRBV4-2 and TRBJ2-7; TRBD2 agrees at 8 bases. Germline CDR1 and CDR2: LGHNA and YNFKEQ. The trim removed 2 bases at V and 6 bases at J, leaving 6 bases unmatched. The CDR3 runs 14 residues. The CDR3 loop reads CASSQRRGGGEQYF. The CDR3 region has the DNA TGTGCCAGCAGCCAACGACGGGGGGGCGGCGAGCAGTACTTC.

This clone was counted between two and nine times. The CDR3 DNA is TGTGCCAGCAGCCACACTAGGAGGGACACTGAAGCTTTCTTT. Amino acid sequence: CASSHTRRDTEAFF. The rearrangement joins TRBV6-5 to TRBJ1-1, with D unresolved. Germline CDR1 MNHEY, CDR2 SVGAGI. V lost 6 bases, J lost 3 bases, and 14 bases lay in between. This CDR3 region has 14 residues.

The chain employs TRBV7-2 and TRBJ2-1; weak D call: TRBD1 (6 bases). In germline, CDR1 is SGHTA, CDR2 FQGNSA. The germline V and J ends were trimmed by 4 bases and 7 bases, with 11 bases remaining between them. The CDR3 runs to 13 residues. CDR3 sequence (DNA): TGTGCCAGCAGCTCCTCACAGGGAAATGAGCAGTTCTTC. Amino acids: CASSSSQGNEQFF.

This chain joins TRBV10-2 and TRBJ1-4; D is possibly TRBD1 (5 bases). The ends were cut back, 7 bases at V and 4 bases at J, with 10 bases in the middle. CDR1 WSHSY and CDR2 SAAADI come from the germline V gene. The CDR3 has 13 amino acids. The CDR3 DNA reads TGCGCCAGCAACGACAGAAATAATGAAAAACTGTTTTTT. This gives the protein CASNDRNNEKLFF.